This entry lists 14 T cell receptor beta chains sequenced from one sample in a study of T cell responses to AZD1222 COVID-19 vaccine. Sequencing was performed with immunoSEQ multiplex PCR; in TCRdb, only in-frame clones are kept and a portion is missing. The table includes roughly 140,000 clones, about 89% detected once. The sample consisted of peripheral blood, taken 28 days after the second AZD1222 dose. These receptors were obtained from an adult who received the AZD1222 COVID-19 vaccine.

V usage is TRBV5-4 and J usage is TRBJ2-3, with a weak D call TRBD1 (5 bases). With 1 base removed from V and 0 bases from J, the gap between germline ends came to 9 bases. The length of the CDR3 is 15 residues. Germline assignment: CDR1 SGHNT and CDR2 YYREEE (reference sequence). CDR3 in amino acids: CASSLTGASTDTQYF. CDR3 nucleotide sequence: TGTGCCAGCAGCTTGACTGGGGCTAGCACAGATACGCAGTATTTT.

The chain recombines TRBV14 with TRBJ2-7; 9 bases are shared with TRBD2. The CDR3 is 15 residues long. J lost 4 bases, V lost 4 bases, and 8 bases had no gene match. Germline CDR1 and CDR2: SGHDN and FVKESK. CDR3 in DNA: TGTGCCAGCAGCCGATTGAGCGGGAGGACTTACGAGCAGTACTTC. Translating gives CASSRLSGRTYEQYF.

The gene calls are TRBV29-1 and TRBJ1-1; D is unclear. The germline V and J ends were trimmed by 0 bases and 11 bases, with 16 bases remaining between them. Germline V gene sequence: CDR1 SQVTM, CDR2 ANQGSEA. The CDR3 has 13 amino acids. CDR3 in amino acids: CSVEEDSVGVAFF. For the CDR3, the DNA is TGCAGCGTTGAAGAGGACTCGGTGGGTGTGGCTTTCTTT.

The chain links TRBV28 to TRBJ2-7; D not resolved. In germline, CDR1 is MDHEN, CDR2 SYDVKM. The germline V and J ends were trimmed by 6 bases and 2 bases, with 17 bases remaining between them. The CDR3 has 15 residues. The CDR3 reads CASSFGRGRTYEQYF. Here the CDR3 DNA reads TGTGCCAGCAGCTTCGGCCGAGGACGGACCTACGAGCAGTACTTC.

This clone was found once. CDR3 amino acids: CASRSNGKNIQYF. In nucleotides, the CDR3 is TGTGCCAGCAGATCTAACGGGAAAAACATTCAGTACTTC. This sequence joins TRBV12-3 or TRBV12-4 and TRBJ2-4; no clear D gene. The V end was cut by 6 bases, the J end by 4 bases, with 10 bases between. CDR3 length: 13 residues.

With regard to this clone: This same CDR3 is encoded by further DNA sequences in the sample. This sequence joins TRBV7-3 and TRBJ2-7; D unclear. Germline V gene data show CDR1 as SGHTA and CDR2 as FQGTGA. The CDR3 consists of 13 residues. The V and J ends lost 3 bases and 4 bases respectively, with 10 bases between them. This CDR3 reads CASSFGPLYEQYF. CDR3 bases: TGTGCCAGCAGCTTCGGCCCACTATACGAGCAGTACTTC.

The chain couples TRBV12-5 to TRBJ1-2; perhaps TRBD1 as D (5 bases). The V gene lost 5 bases and the J gene lost 7 bases, with 11 bases spanning the gap. Germline loops: CDR1 LGHNT, CDR2 FRNRAP. The CDR3 spans 12 residues. DNA for the CDR3: TGTGCTAGTGGTCAGGGATTTGGTGGCTACACCTTC. Translating it yields CASGQGFGGYTF.

This clone appeared a few times. The V call is TRBV5-6, the J call TRBJ2-7, with D perhaps TRBD1 (6 bases). This CDR3 contains 15 residues. Germline CDR1 is SGHDT and CDR2 is YYEEEE. V shed 0 bases and J shed 0 bases, with 10 bases lying between them. This CDR3 reads CASSLVRDNSYEQYF. CDR3 nucleotides: TGTGCCAGCAGCTTGGTTCGGGACAACTCCTACGAGCAGTACTTC.

This clone was recorded a few times. The gene calls are TRBV5-4 and TRBJ1-1; 7 nucleotides align to TRBD1. With V trimmed by 4 bases and J by 7 bases, 16 bases remained unmatched. The CDR3 spans 16 residues. Germline V lookup: CDR1 SGHNT, CDR2 YYREEE (reference sequence). The CDR3 DNA follows: TGTGCCAGCAGCCCCCTAGGCTTACAGGGGCAGGTTGAAGCTTTCTTT. It specifies CASSPLGLQGQVEAFF.

The chain recombines TRBV2 with TRBJ2-1; D gene unclear. Germline CDR1 reads SNHLY; CDR2 reads FYNNEI. The CDR3 has 13 residues. The ends were cut back, 1 base at V and 8 bases at J, with 9 bases in the middle. The CDR3 loop reads CASSEGGVHEQFF. DNA for the CDR3: TGTGCCAGCAGTGAAGGTGGAGTACATGAGCAGTTCTTC.

This rearrangement joins TRBV28 to TRBJ2-1, with 9 bases matching TRBD2. This CDR3 has 15 residues. Germline V gene data show CDR1 as MDHEN and CDR2 as SYDVKM. Losses at the gene ends were 6 bases for V and 4 bases for J; bases not matched to a gene: 7. The CDR3 DNA reads TGTGCCAGCAGGCTGACTAGCGGACATTACAATGAGCAGTTCTTC. This encodes CASRLTSGHYNEQFF. The full variable domain, its missing parts supplied by reference TRBV28 and TRBJ2-1, is DVKVTQSSRYLVKRTGEKVFLECVQDMDHENMFWYRQDPGLGLRLIYFSYDVKMKEKGDIPEGYSVSREKKERFSLILESASTNQTSMYLCASRLTSGHYNEQFFGPGTRLTVL.

The rearrangement uses TRBV4-1 and TRBJ2-5; 8 bases agree with TRBD2. V lost 4 bases to trimming and J lost 5 bases; unmatched junction nucleotides: 9. The CDR3 sequence is 15 residues long. Germline V gene sequence: CDR1 MGHRA, CDR2 YSYEKL. The CDR3 region is CASSPLGGVRETQYF. In DNA form, the CDR3 reads TGCGCCAGCAGCCCTCTCGGGGGGGTCCGCGAGACCCAGTACTTC.

The chain uses TRBV19 and TRBJ1-1; TRBD1 agrees at 8 bases. Looked up from germline, CDR1 is LNHDA and CDR2 is SQIVND (reference sequence). This CDR3 comprises 20 residues. With 6 bases clipped from V and 5 bases from J, the junction kept 26 bases outside the gene matches. The CDR3 spells CASRVKDRVLVARPGTEAFF. The CDR3 DNA reads as TGTGCCAGTAGGGTTAAGGACAGGGTGCTAGTCGCACGTCCTGGGACTGAAGCTTTCTTT.

The CDR3 bases are TGCGCCAGCAGCCGAAGATATAGGGAGACCCAGTACTTC. This encodes CASSRRYRETQYF. The chain has TRBV5-1 and TRBJ2-5; no definite D call. CDR1 and CDR2 from the germline V gene are SGHRS and YFSETQ. Trimming stripped 4 bases from V and 5 bases from J, with 12 bases between. The CDR3 runs to 13 residues.